This T cell receptor (beta chain) came from a study of blood T cell repertoires in COVID-19. Across the study: Samples of COVID-19 (acute and convalescent) were obtained from the United States, Italy and Spain.

Sequencing used immunoSEQ multiplex PCR; TCRdb keeps in-frame clones, though not all of them. There are approximately 200,000 clones in the sample; 86% occur only once, and less than 3.5% lies in the top ten. Between the trimmed V and J ends, which lost 2 bases and 0 bases, there was a span of 13 bases. CDR3 size: 17 residues. The germline gives CDR1 MDHEN, CDR2 SYDVKM. The chain combines TRBV28 with TRBJ1-4; D ambiguous. This receptor was taken from a woman in her 30s with active or convalescent COVID-19. Sequencing was carried out using peripheral blood. The CDR3 nucleotides read TGTGCCAGCAGTTTACCCCCGTTGGCCACAACTAATGAAAAACTGTTTTTT. Translated, it gives CASSLPPLATTNEKLFF.